This T cell receptor beta chain was sequenced in a study of shared clonotypes between healthy human individuals. Replicate PCRs from sorted subsets contained around 190 ng DNA, which is around 30,000 T cell genomes. TCRdb keeps only in-frame clones here, not all; method: immunoSEQ multiplex PCR. Counted here are roughly 2.6 million clones, more than 90% occurring once; the ten biggest clones make up about 0.13%. The germline V and J ends were trimmed by 5 bases and 0 bases, with 9 bases remaining between them. Per germline, CDR1 SGHAT and CDR2 FQNNGV. This CDR3 region has 14 residues. Regarding the study as a whole: With a handful of donors compared, around 5% of naive CD4 clonotypes were shared.

The table lists this clone with a count of one. Its antigen is currently unknown. Sequenced sample: naive CD4+ T cells sorted from blood. Subset specified: CD45RA+ positively selected. The genes are TRBV11-2 and TRBJ2-3; D is unclear. This sequence originates from a man aged 18-30 years in good health. The CDR3 DNA is TGTGCCAGCAGCCTCTTAATTAGCACAGATACGCAGTATTTT. It encodes CASSLLISTDTQYF.